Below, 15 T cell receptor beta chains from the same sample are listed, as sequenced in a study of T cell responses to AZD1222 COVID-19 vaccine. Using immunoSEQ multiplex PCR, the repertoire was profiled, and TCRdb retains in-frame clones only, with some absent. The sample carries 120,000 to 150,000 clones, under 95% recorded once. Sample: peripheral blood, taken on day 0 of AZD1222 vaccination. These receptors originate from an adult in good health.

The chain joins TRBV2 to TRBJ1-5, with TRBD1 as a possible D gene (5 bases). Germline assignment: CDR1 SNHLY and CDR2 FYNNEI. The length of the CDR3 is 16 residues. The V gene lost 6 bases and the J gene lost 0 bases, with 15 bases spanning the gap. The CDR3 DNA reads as TGTGCCAGCAGCCCCGGCCGGGGCTCTAGCAATCAGCCCCAGCATTTT. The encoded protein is CASSPGRGSSNQPQHF.

This chain's CDR3 is CASSLLSYRGGSTNEKLFF. The CDR3, as DNA: TGTGCCAGCTCACTGTTGTCCTACAGGGGAGGCTCCACTAATGAAAAACTGTTTTTT. The chain links TRBV18 to TRBJ1-4, with TRBD1 identical over 7 bases. The J segment lost 2 bases and the V segment lost 4 bases, leaving 16 bases of the junction unmatched. CDR3 length equals 19 residues. The germline CDR1 and CDR2 sequences are KGHSH and LQKENI. Full variable domain (remainder filled in from reference TRBV18 and TRBJ1-4): NAGVMQNPRHLVRRRGQEARLRCSPMKGHSHVYWYRQLPEEGLKFMVYLQKENIIDESGMPKERFSAEFPKEGPSILRIQQVVRGDSAAYFCASSLLSYRGGSTNEKLFFGSGTQLSVL.

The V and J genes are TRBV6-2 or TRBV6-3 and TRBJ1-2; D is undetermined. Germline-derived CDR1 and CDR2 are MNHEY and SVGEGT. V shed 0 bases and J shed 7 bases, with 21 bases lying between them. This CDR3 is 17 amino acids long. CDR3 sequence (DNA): TGTGCCAGCAGTTACTCGAGTGGCAGTTTGTCTTCGGGTGGCTACACCTTC. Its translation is CASSYSSGSLSSGGYTF.

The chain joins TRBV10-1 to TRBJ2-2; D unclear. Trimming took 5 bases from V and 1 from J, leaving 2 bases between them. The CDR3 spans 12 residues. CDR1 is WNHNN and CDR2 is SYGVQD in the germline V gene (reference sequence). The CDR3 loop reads CASSRNTGELFF. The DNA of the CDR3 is TGCGCCAGCAGTCGGAACACCGGGGAGCTGTTTTTT.

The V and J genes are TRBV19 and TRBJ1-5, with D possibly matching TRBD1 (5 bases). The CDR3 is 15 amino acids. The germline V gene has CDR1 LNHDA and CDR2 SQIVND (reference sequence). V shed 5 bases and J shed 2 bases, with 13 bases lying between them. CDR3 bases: TGTGCCAGTAGTTCCAGGGCCCGAGGCAATCAGCCCCAGCATTTT. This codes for CASSSRARGNQPQHF.

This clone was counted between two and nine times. CDR3 region: CASSGTGGFYGYTF. For the CDR3, the DNA is TGTGCCAGCAGCGGGACAGGGGGCTTCTATGGCTACACCTTC. This chain connects TRBV5-4 to TRBJ1-2; 12 bases match TRBD1. This CDR3 region has 14 residues. Germline V lookup: CDR1 SGHNT, CDR2 YYREEE (reference sequence). Germline trimming cut 4 bases from V and 4 bases from J; bases unmatched to any gene: 2.

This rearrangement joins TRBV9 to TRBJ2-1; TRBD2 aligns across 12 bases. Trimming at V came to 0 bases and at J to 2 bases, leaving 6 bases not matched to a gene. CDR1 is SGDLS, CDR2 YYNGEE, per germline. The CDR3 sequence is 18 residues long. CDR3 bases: TGTGCCAGCAGCGTAGCGGGACTAGCGGGCGGCACCTACAATGAGCAGTTCTTC. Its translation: CASSVAGLAGGTYNEQFF.

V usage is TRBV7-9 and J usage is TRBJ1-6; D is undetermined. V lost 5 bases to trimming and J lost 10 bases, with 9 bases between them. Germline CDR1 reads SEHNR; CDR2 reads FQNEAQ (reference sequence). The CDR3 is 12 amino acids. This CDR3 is CASSITYSPLHF. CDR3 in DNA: TGTGCCAGCAGCATTACGTACTCACCCCTCCACTTT.

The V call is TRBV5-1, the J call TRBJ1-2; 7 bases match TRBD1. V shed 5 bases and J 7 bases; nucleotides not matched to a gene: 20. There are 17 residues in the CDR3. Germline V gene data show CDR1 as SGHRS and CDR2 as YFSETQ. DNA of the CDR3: TGCGCCAGCAGTTACTCACAGGGGAAGGGGGTCAGTACTGGCTACACCTTC. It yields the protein CASSYSQGKGVSTGYTF.

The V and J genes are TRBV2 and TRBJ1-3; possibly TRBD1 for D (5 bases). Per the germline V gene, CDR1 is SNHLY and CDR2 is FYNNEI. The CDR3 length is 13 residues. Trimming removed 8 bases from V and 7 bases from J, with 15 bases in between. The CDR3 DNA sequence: TGTGCCAGCGGTTGGGAGCCAGGGAACACCATATATTTT. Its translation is CASGWEPGNTIYF.

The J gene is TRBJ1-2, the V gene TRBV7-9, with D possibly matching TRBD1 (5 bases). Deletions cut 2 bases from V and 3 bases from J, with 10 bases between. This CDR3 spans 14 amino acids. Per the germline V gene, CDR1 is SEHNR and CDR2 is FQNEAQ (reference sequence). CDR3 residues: CASSLPDMDYGYTF. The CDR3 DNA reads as TGTGCCAGCAGCTTACCGGACATGGACTATGGCTACACCTTC.

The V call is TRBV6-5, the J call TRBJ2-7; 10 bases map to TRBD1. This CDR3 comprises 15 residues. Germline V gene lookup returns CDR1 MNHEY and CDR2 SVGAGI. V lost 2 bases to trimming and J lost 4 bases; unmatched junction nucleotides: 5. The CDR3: CASSYGDRGLYEQYF. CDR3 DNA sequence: TGTGCCAGCAGTTACGGAGACAGGGGGCTTTACGAGCAGTACTTC.

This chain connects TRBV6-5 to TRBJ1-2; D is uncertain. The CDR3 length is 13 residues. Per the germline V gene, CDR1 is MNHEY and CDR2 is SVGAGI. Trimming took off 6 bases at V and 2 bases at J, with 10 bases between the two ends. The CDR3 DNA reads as TGTGCCAGCAGGGTGACTGACAACTATGGCTACACCTTC. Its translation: CASRVTDNYGYTF.

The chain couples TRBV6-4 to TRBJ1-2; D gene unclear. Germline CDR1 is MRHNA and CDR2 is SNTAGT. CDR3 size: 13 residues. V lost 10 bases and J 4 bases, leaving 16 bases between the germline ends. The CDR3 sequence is CATIRPTLYGYTF. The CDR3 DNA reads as TGTGCCACCATTCGGCCTACCCTCTATGGCTACACCTTC.

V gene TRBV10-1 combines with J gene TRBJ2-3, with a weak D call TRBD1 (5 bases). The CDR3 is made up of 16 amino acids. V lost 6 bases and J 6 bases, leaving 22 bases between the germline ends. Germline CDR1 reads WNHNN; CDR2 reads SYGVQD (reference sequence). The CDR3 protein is CASRSAGRTLEDTQYF. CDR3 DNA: TGCGCCAGCAGGTCCGCAGGGCGGACGTTGGAGGATACGCAGTATTTT.